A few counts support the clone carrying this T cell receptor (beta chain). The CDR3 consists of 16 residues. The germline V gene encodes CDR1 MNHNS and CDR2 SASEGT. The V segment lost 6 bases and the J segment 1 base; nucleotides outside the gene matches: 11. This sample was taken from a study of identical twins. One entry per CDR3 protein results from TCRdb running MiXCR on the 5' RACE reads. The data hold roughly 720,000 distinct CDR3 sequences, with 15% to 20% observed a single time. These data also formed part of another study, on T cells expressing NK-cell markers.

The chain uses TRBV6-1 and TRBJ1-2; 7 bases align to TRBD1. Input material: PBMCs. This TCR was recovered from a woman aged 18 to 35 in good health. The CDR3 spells CASRRPRQGDNYGYTF. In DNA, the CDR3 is TGTGCCAGCAGGCGACCACGACAGGGCGATAACTATGGCTACACCTTC.